This T cell receptor beta chain was captured in a study of Graves' ophthalmopathy and Graves' hyperthyroidism. For this clonotype: A junction end diverges from the germline sequence, so it may reflect a read error.

RNA transcripts were the template, and TCR beta CDR3 regions were amplified from them. The authors performed first-round RT-PCR with HTBI primers and then a second-round multiplex PCR. Via MiXCR, TCRdb re-called the multiplex PCR reads, giving one row per CDR3 protein. This sample carries roughly 700,000 distinct CDR3 sequences, around 40% of them seen once, and the ten largest clones take 40% to 45%. The sequenced sample consisted of peripheral blood. The TCR originated in an adult man with Graves' ophthalmopathy.

This CDR3 is CASSFRDSQAFF. CDR3 sequence (DNA): TGTGCCAGCAGTTTCCGGGACAGCCAAGCTTTCTTT. The rearrangement uses TRBV10-3 and TRBJ1-1; 7 nucleotides agree with TRBD1. In germline, CDR1 is ENHRY, CDR2 SYGVKD. CDR3 length: 12 amino acids.